This TCR beta chain was recorded in a study of T cell changes during pregnancy in multiple sclerosis. This CDR3 has 15 residues. Germline V gives CDR1 MNHEY, CDR2 SVGAGI. Trimming stripped 2 bases from V and 1 base from J, with 6 bases between. This table comes from immunoSEQ multiplex PCR, and its TCRdb copy is limited to in-frame clones, with some not included. The sample yields 38,000 or so clones, about 90% seen once. The clonotype comes from a female donor with multiple sclerosis, enrolled in a pregnancy study. V usage is TRBV6-5 and J usage is TRBJ2-6; TRBD1 might be the D (6 bases). The input for sequencing was CD4+ T cells from peripheral blood mononuclear cells, taken in the second trimester of pregnancy. The CDR3 loop is CASSYRGSGANVLTF. CDR3 nucleotides: TGTGCCAGCAGTTACAGGGGGTCTGGGGCCAACGTCCTGACTTTC.